Shown below are 30 T cell receptor beta chains from a single sample sequenced in a study of control samples from healthy donors and cancer patients. Produced via immunoSEQ multiplex PCR; TCRdb's table is partial and in-frame only. The sample records approximately 170,000 clones, 91% being singletons. Sequencing was done on a sample of blood. The source is a woman aged 25 to 39 in good health.

The rearrangement joins TRBV11-2 to TRBJ2-2, with 11 nucleotides matching TRBD2. The CDR3 has 15 residues. Germline trimming cut 6 bases from V and 8 bases from J; bases unmatched to any gene: 8. CDR1 is SGHAT, CDR2 FQNNGV, per germline. The CDR3 region is CASRTRLAGLGELFF. DNA of the CDR3: TGTGCCAGCAGAACCCGACTAGCGGGGTTGGGGGAGCTGTTTTTT.

The chain has TRBV18 and TRBJ2-5, with 14 nucleotides matching TRBD2. V gave up 0 bases and J gave up 2 bases; unmatched junction bases: 2. Germline-derived CDR1 and CDR2 are KGHSH and LQKENI. CDR3 length: 17 residues. The CDR3 region has the DNA TGTGCCAGCTCACCACCTGGACTAGCGGGGGGACAAGAGACCCAGTACTTC. Protein product: CASSPPGLAGGQETQYF.

For this clone: The same CDR3 arises from other DNA sequences in this sample as well. The V gene is TRBV7-2, the J gene TRBJ2-7; D unclear. This CDR3 comprises 12 residues. Per the germline V gene, CDR1 is SGHTA and CDR2 is FQGNSA. The V end lost 3 bases, the J end lost 0 bases, and 3 bases lay between the germline ends. The CDR3 sequence is CASSLSSYEQYF. In DNA, the CDR3 is TGTGCCAGCAGCTTGAGCTCCTACGAGCAGTACTTC.

This CDR3 reads CASSSGMNTEAFF. The CDR3 coding sequence is TGTGCCAGCAGTTCAGGGATGAACACTGAAGCTTTCTTT. This chain uses TRBV6-5 with TRBJ1-1, with D tentatively TRBD1 (5 bases). Germline CDR1 and CDR2: MNHEY and SVGAGI. V was cut by 4 bases and J by 0 bases, with 6 bases left in between. The CDR3 has 13 residues.

V and J are TRBV7-8 and TRBJ2-3, with 13 bases matching TRBD2. The CDR3 covers 16 residues. Germline CDR1 reads SGHVS; CDR2 reads FQNEAQ. J was trimmed by 5 bases and V by 4 bases; bases with no gene match: 6. The DNA of the CDR3 is TGTGCCAGCAGCTCAAGGACTAGCGGGAGTAAAGATACGCAGTATTTT. Amino acids: CASSSRTSGSKDTQYF.

The J gene is TRBJ2-2, the V gene TRBV25-1, with 11 nucleotides matching TRBD2. CDR3 size: 16 residues. V was pared by 4 bases and J by 0 bases, with 1 base of the junction left unmatched. Per germline, CDR1 MGHDK and CDR2 SYGVNS. The CDR3 loop reads CASSGGLAANTGELFF. For the CDR3, the DNA is TGTGCCAGCAGTGGGGGACTAGCGGCGAACACCGGGGAGCTGTTTTTT. Full variable domain (remainder filled in from reference TRBV25-1 and TRBJ2-2): EADIYQTPRYLVIGTGKKITLECSQTMGHDKMYWYQQDPGMELHLIHYSYGVNSTEKGDLSSESTVSRIRTEHFPLTLESARPSHTSQYLCASSGGLAANTGELFFGEGSRLTVL.

V and J are TRBV9 and TRBJ2-2, with TRBD2 as a possible D gene (5 bases). The CDR3 runs to 14 residues. V was pared by 3 bases and J by 7 bases, with 13 bases between. Germline CDR1 reads SGDLS; CDR2 reads YYNGEE. The CDR3 here is CASSGSGIFGELFF. DNA of the CDR3: TGTGCCAGCAGCGGCTCCGGGATTTTCGGGGAGCTGTTTTTT. The entire variable domain, with the rest obtained from reference TRBV9 and TRBJ2-2, is as follows: DSGVTQTPKHLITATGQRVTLRCSPRSGDLSVYWYQQSLDQGLQFLIQYYNGEERAKGNILERFSAQQFPDLHSELNLSSLELGDSALYFCASSGSGIFGELFFGEGSRLTVL.

The chain combines TRBV5-1 with TRBJ1-4; D gene ambiguous. V lost 0 bases and J 4 bases, leaving 7 bases between the germline ends. The CDR3 is 14 residues long. CDR1 and CDR2 (germline): SGHRS, YFSETQ. Here the CDR3 reads CASSLGRINEKLFF. Written as DNA, the CDR3 is TGCGCCAGCAGCTTGGGCAGGATTAATGAAAAACTGTTTTTT.

The chain couples TRBV10-1 to TRBJ2-1; 9 bases align to TRBD2. Trimming cost V 2 bases and J 4 bases; bases outside gene matches: 6. Germline CDR1 WNHNN, CDR2 SYGVQD (reference sequence). The CDR3 consists of 16 residues. The CDR3 nucleotides read TGCGCCAGCAGTGAGGCGCGGGGGGGTTCGTACAATGAGCAGTTCTTC. Residues: CASSEARGGSYNEQFF.

V and J are TRBV6-5 and TRBJ2-4; TRBD1 aligns across 11 bases. V gave up 7 bases and J gave up 1 base; unmatched junction bases: 3. CDR1 is MNHEY and CDR2 is SVGAGI in the germline V gene. The CDR3 contains 15 residues. Here the CDR3 DNA reads TGTGCCAGCAATTGGGACAGGGGGGCCAAAAACATTCAGTACTTC. Translation: CASNWDRGAKNIQYF.

This clone was seen only once. The chain joins TRBV14 to TRBJ1-3; 8 bases fit TRBD1. The CDR3 is 15 residues long. V trimming: 5 bases; J trimming: 4 bases; junction bases outside the gene matches: 7. Germline V gene data show CDR1 as SGHDN and CDR2 as FVKESK. The CDR3 DNA is TGTGCCAGCAGCACCCGGACAGGGCGAGGAAACACCATATATTTT. Residues: CASSTRTGRGNTIYF.

This chain uses TRBV3-1 (or the pseudogene TRBV3-2) with TRBJ1-1; tentatively, D is TRBD1 (5 bases). This CDR3 is built from 14 residues. Germline CDR1 LGHDT, CDR2 YNNKEL (reference sequence). V was shortened by 1 base and J by 6 bases, with 12 bases between the two germline ends. The CDR3 spells CASSQGGSRAEAFF. The CDR3 DNA reads as TGTGCCAGCAGCCAAGGGGGCTCTCGTGCTGAAGCTTTCTTT.

The chain carries TRBV2 and TRBJ1-1; 7 positions match TRBD1. After removal of 5 bases from V and 5 bases from J, the junction contained 8 bases not matched to a gene. The CDR3 runs 14 residues. CDR1 is SNHLY and CDR2 is FYNNEI in the germline V gene. DNA of the CDR3: TGTGCCAGCAGTTCCCAGGGGGTCGGAACTGAAGCTTTCTTT. Translating gives CASSSQGVGTEAFF.

DNA for the CDR3: TGTGCCAGCAGCCATGGGACACCCACAGATACGCAGTATTTT. Residues: CASSHGTPTDTQYF. The V and J genes are TRBV14 and TRBJ2-3; D is possibly TRBD1 (6 bases). This CDR3 has 14 amino acids. The germline V and J ends were trimmed by 3 bases and 2 bases, with 9 bases remaining between them. Per germline, CDR1 SGHDN and CDR2 FVKESK.

V and J are TRBV14 and TRBJ1-2, with TRBD1 identical over 7 bases. The CDR3 sequence is 15 residues long. Germline lookup yields CDR1 SGHDN and CDR2 FVKESK. With 3 bases clipped from V and 1 base from J, the junction kept 5 bases outside the gene matches. As DNA, the CDR3 is TGTGCCAGCAGCCACCGGGACAGCTATAACTATGGCTACACCTTC. This codes for CASSHRDSYNYGYTF.

CDR3 amino acids: CASSSDRGQPQHF. The CDR3, as DNA: TGTGCCAGCAGTTCCGACAGGGGCCAGCCCCAGCATTTT. The rearrangement joins TRBV12-3 or TRBV12-4 to TRBJ1-5; 8 bases map to TRBD1. The CDR3 extends over 13 amino acids. J was trimmed by 7 bases and V by 4 bases; bases with no gene match: 3.

The chain links TRBV4-2 to TRBJ1-1; 8 bases are a match to TRBD1. Germline loops: CDR1 LGHNA, CDR2 YNFKEQ. This CDR3 comprises 14 residues. Losses at the gene ends were 4 bases for V and 1 base for J; bases not matched to a gene: 2. The chain's CDR3 is CASSRQGQNTEAFF. In DNA, the CDR3 is TGTGCCAGCAGCCGACAGGGGCAGAACACTGAAGCTTTCTTT.

This clone appeared once. The rearrangement uses TRBV7-2 and TRBJ1-6; D is undetermined. CDR1 and CDR2 (germline): SGHTA, FQGNSA. The CDR3 covers 14 residues. Trimming took off 3 bases at V and 6 bases at J, with 9 bases between the two ends. CDR3 amino acids: CASSFFTGNSPLHF. CDR3 nucleotide sequence: TGTGCCAGCAGCTTCTTCACCGGTAATTCACCCCTCCACTTT.

This clone was picked up one time. The chain is built from TRBV13 and TRBJ2-1, with 8 positions matching TRBD2. The CDR3 loop spans 16 amino acids. Trimming cost V 1 base and J 4 bases; bases outside gene matches: 6. The germline V gene encodes CDR1 PRHDT and CDR2 FYEKMQ (reference sequence). This chain's CDR3 is CASSLVGRDPYNEQFF. The CDR3, as DNA: TGTGCCAGCAGCTTAGTCGGGAGGGACCCTTACAATGAGCAGTTCTTC. The full variable domain, rest sourced from reference TRBV13 and TRBJ2-1, is AAGVIQSPRHLIKEKRETATLKCYPIPRHDTVYWYQQGPGQDPQFLISFYEKMQSDKGSIPDRFSAQQFSDYHSELNMSSLELGDSALYFCASSLVGRDPYNEQFFGPGTRLTVL.

This rearrangement joins TRBV4-3 to TRBJ1-4; D is possibly TRBD1 (5 bases). This CDR3 is 15 amino acids long. Trimming stripped 0 bases from V and 5 bases from J, with 10 bases between. Per the germline V gene, CDR1 is LGHNA and CDR2 is YSLEER. As DNA, the CDR3 is TGCGCCAGCAGCCAAGATGGGACCGCCAATGAAAAACTGTTTTTT. This gives the protein CASSQDGTANEKLFF.

V gene TRBV30 combines with J gene TRBJ2-1, with 9 bases identical to TRBD2. V was clipped by 0 bases and J by 10 bases; unmatched bases: 7. Germline V lookup: CDR1 GTSNPN, CDR2 SVGIG (reference sequence). This CDR3 is 14 amino acids long. CDR3 bases: TGTGCCTGGAGTGTCATAGCGGGAGTTGGGGAGCAGTTCTTC. It yields the protein CAWSVIAGVGEQFF.

This chain links TRBV5-1 with TRBJ2-1; D is uncertain. The germline CDR1 and CDR2 sequences are SGHRS and YFSETQ. The V gene lost 3 bases and the J gene lost 7 bases, with 14 bases spanning the gap. CDR3 length equals 14 residues. CDR3 in DNA: TGCGCCAGCAGCTCCCACCGTGTAGGAAATGAGCAGTTCTTC. Translating gives CASSSHRVGNEQFF.

CDR3 sequence: CAWSVRRGNTEAFF. In DNA, the CDR3 is TGTGCCTGGAGTGTACGGAGAGGGAACACTGAAGCTTTCTTT. The chain recombines TRBV30 with TRBJ1-1; the D is unclear. The CDR3 runs to 14 residues. Trimming took off 0 bases at V and 1 base at J, with 9 bases between the two ends. Germline lookup yields CDR1 GTSNPN and CDR2 SVGIG (reference sequence).

About this clone itself: Other DNA variants within this sample encode the same CDR3. The V call is TRBV7-2, the J call TRBJ1-1; 8 positions match TRBD1. The ends lost 5 bases at V and 4 bases at J; junction bases unmatched: 9. CDR1 and CDR2 (germline): SGHTA, FQGNSA. The CDR3 extends over 15 amino acids. As DNA, the CDR3 is TGTGCCAGCAGCCCCACGGACAGGGCGGCCACTGAAGCTTTCTTT. This sequence encodes CASSPTDRAATEAFF.

This chain uses TRBV10-1 with TRBJ2-7; D remains unclear. Per germline, CDR1 WNHNN and CDR2 SYGVQD (reference sequence). The length of the CDR3 is 13 residues. The germline V and J ends were trimmed by 0 bases and 7 bases, with 10 bases remaining between them. DNA for the CDR3: TGCGCCAGCAGTGAGTCATTTACTGCGGAGCAGTACTTC. Translated, it gives CASSESFTAEQYF.

The gene calls are TRBV2 and TRBJ1-5; 8 nucleotides agree with TRBD1. The V gene end was trimmed by 1 base and the J gene end by 5 bases; junction bases not matched to a gene: 4. The CDR3 has 15 residues. Germline assignment: CDR1 SNHLY and CDR2 FYNNEI. The CDR3 sequence is CASSEGTGRHQPQHF. CDR3 DNA sequence: TGTGCCAGCAGTGAAGGGACAGGGCGTCATCAGCCCCAGCATTTT.

The V and J genes are TRBV5-1 and TRBJ2-5; 12 positions agree with TRBD2. The CDR3 is 15 amino acids. Per the germline V gene, CDR1 is SGHRS and CDR2 is YFSETQ. With 4 bases clipped from V and 6 bases from J, the junction kept 7 bases outside the gene matches. CDR3 protein: CASSLLAGGPKTQYF. The CDR3 region has the DNA TGCGCCAGCAGCCTACTAGCGGGGGGCCCCAAGACCCAGTACTTC.

The genes are TRBV11-2 and TRBJ1-2; TRBD1 agrees at 8 bases. Germline loops: CDR1 SGHAT, CDR2 FQNNGV. The CDR3 covers 13 residues. The V segment lost 5 bases and the J segment 7 bases; nucleotides outside the gene matches: 6. CDR3 amino acids: CASSPYRGSGYTF. The CDR3 nucleotides read TGTGCCAGCAGCCCTTACAGGGGGAGTGGCTACACCTTC.

The chain uses TRBV5-6 and TRBJ2-5; D uncertain. Germline V lookup: CDR1 SGHDT, CDR2 YYEEEE. This CDR3 is built from 14 residues. V lost 0 bases and J 0 bases, leaving 6 bases between the germline ends. The CDR3 protein is CASSLVGYQETQYF. The CDR3, as DNA: TGTGCCAGCAGCTTGGTCGGGTACCAAGAGACCCAGTACTTC.

The CDR3 nucleotides are TGTGCCAGCAGCTTGGCAGGGTTTAGCTCCTACAATGAGCAGTTCTTC. This translates into CASSLAGFSSYNEQFF. The chain carries TRBV5-4 and TRBJ2-1; D is possibly TRBD1 (5 bases). Looked up from germline, CDR1 is SGHNT and CDR2 is YYREEE (reference sequence). CDR3 length: 16 residues. V lost 0 bases and J lost 0, with 10 bases in between.